These T cell receptor beta chains were read from a single sample in a study of T cell responses to AZD1222 COVID-19 vaccine. Profiling relied on immunoSEQ multiplex PCR, and the TCRdb table lists in-frame clones only, not all of them. The repertoire consists of 60,000 to 85,000 clones, with roughly 87% occurring once and the leading ten covering more than 15%. The material sequenced was peripheral blood, taken 28 days after the second AZD1222 dose. The receptors shown here come from an adult who received the AZD1222 COVID-19 vaccine. CDR3s include the opening cysteine and the closing phenylalanine or tryptophan. A D gene is named only where the DNA matches it firmly. Size is omitted from some rows. Given values are once, few, many or a class for expanded clones.

v_gene: TRBV11-1
d_gene: .
j_gene: TRBJ1-1
abundance: .
CDR3aa: CASSPGRERTEAFF
CDR3nt: TGTGCCAGCAGCCCCGGGAGGGAAAGGACTGAAGCTTTCTTT

v_gene: TRBV5-1
d_gene: .
j_gene: TRBJ1-3
abundance: .
CDR3aa: CASSLDGAPRVTIYF
CDR3nt: TGCGCCAGCAGCTTGGACGGGGCCCCAAGGGTCACCATATATTTT

v_gene: TRBV11-3
d_gene: TRBD2
j_gene: TRBJ2-3
abundance: .
CDR3aa: CASSSGLGADTQYF
CDR3nt: TGTGCCAGCAGCTCGGGACTAGGGGCCGATACGCAGTATTTT

v_gene: TRBV7-9
d_gene: TRBD1
j_gene: TRBJ2-4
abundance: .
CDR3aa: CASSRRQGQGTIAKNIQYF
CDR3nt: TGTGCCAGCAGCCGGCGACAGGGCCAGGGGACAATAGCCAAAAACATTCAGTACTTC

v_gene: TRBV3-1/TRBV3-2
d_gene: .
j_gene: TRBJ2-1
abundance: once
CDR3aa: CASSQADTYSYNEQFF
CDR3nt: TGTGCCAGCAGCCAAGCAGACACCTACTCCTACAATGAGCAGTTCTTC

v_gene: TRBV5-4
d_gene: .
j_gene: TRBJ2-1
abundance: .
CDR3aa: CASSQRGAYNEQFF
CDR3nt: TGTGCCAGCAGTCAACGGGGGGCTTACAATGAGCAGTTCTTC

v_gene: TRBV5-4
d_gene: TRBD1
j_gene: TRBJ1-2
abundance: .
CDR3aa: CASGEDRANYGYTF
CDR3nt: TGTGCCAGCGGGGAGGACAGGGCCAACTATGGCTACACCTTC

v_gene: TRBV20-1
d_gene: .
j_gene: TRBJ1-6
abundance: .
CDR3aa: CSASGGYNSPLHF
CDR3nt: TGCAGTGCTAGTGGTGGGTATAATTCACCCCTCCACTTT

v_gene: TRBV2
d_gene: .
j_gene: TRBJ1-2
abundance: .
CDR3aa: CASSEAERTGYTF
CDR3nt: TGTGCCAGCAGTGAAGCTGAGAGGACTGGCTACACCTTC

v_gene: TRBV5-8
d_gene: TRBD1
j_gene: TRBJ1-2
abundance: .
CDR3aa: CASSSGQGGDGYTF
CDR3nt: TGTGCCAGCAGCTCCGGACAGGGGGGTGATGGCTACACCTTC

v_gene: TRBV30
d_gene: .
j_gene: TRBJ1-2
abundance: .
CDR3aa: CAWSRRTSGGAGDGYTF
CDR3nt: TGTGCCTGGAGCCGACGGACTAGCGGGGGGGCCGGGGATGGCTACACCTTC

v_gene: TRBV10-3
d_gene: .
j_gene: TRBJ1-2
abundance: .
CDR3aa: CAISESGRGGGGYTF
CDR3nt: TGTGCCATCAGTGAGTCCGGCAGGGGAGGTGGTGGCTACACCTTC

v_gene: TRBV7-9
d_gene: .
j_gene: TRBJ1-2
abundance: few
CDR3aa: CASEGQAYGYTF
CDR3nt: TGTGCCAGCGAAGGACAAGCCTATGGCTACACCTTC

v_gene: TRBV5-1
d_gene: .
j_gene: TRBJ1-5
abundance: .
CDR3aa: CASSLDAGGNQPQHF
CDR3nt: TGCGCCAGCAGCTTGGATGCAGGGGGCAATCAGCCCCAGCATTTT

v_gene: TRBV5-6
d_gene: .
j_gene: TRBJ2-2
abundance: .
CDR3aa: CASSRGQTGELFF
CDR3nt: TGTGCCAGCAGCCGCGGTCAGACCGGGGAGCTGTTTTTT

v_gene: TRBV7-2
d_gene: TRBD1
j_gene: TRBJ1-1
abundance: .
CDR3aa: CASSLLPGQGATQAFF
CDR3nt: TGTGCCAGCAGCTTATTGCCGGGACAGGGGGCTACACAAGCTTTCTTT

v_gene: TRBV6-5
d_gene: .
j_gene: TRBJ1-2
abundance: .
CDR3aa: CASFLEGGYTF
CDR3nt: TGTGCCAGCTTCCTAGAGGGGGGCTACACCTTC